What follows are 26 T cell receptor beta chains derived from one specimen sequenced in a study of response to subunit inactivated influenza vaccine. TCRdb passed the RT-PCR reads through MiXCR, listing each CDR3 protein once. The data show just under 550,000 distinct CDR3 sequences, around 21% seen once. These data were also filed under a second study, of T cells expressing NK-cell markers. This second study says: A 5'RACE template switching approach incorporating UMIs was used to make TCR beta cDNA.

This sample comprised CD4+ T cells sorted from PBMCs, obtained 11 to 12 days after vaccination. The receptors originated from a man over 45 who received an inactivated influenza vaccine.

The chain couples TRBV20-1 to TRBJ2-7; perhaps D is TRBD1 or TRBD2 (5 bases each). CDR1 and CDR2 (germline): DFQATT, SNEGSKA (reference sequence). This CDR3 has 12 residues. V was pared by 3 bases and J by 2 bases, with 8 bases between. The DNA of the CDR3 is TGCAGTGCTAGTGAGGGGCCCTACGAGCAGTACTTC. Amino acid sequence: CSASEGPYEQYF.

In this sample, this clonotype turned up a few times. V gene TRBV7-3 combines with J gene TRBJ2-7; TRBD2 matches 9 bases. The CDR3 has 15 amino acids. CDR1 and CDR2 (germline): SGHTA, FQGTGA. V was clipped by 0 bases and J by 3 bases; unmatched bases: 3. In DNA, the CDR3 is TGTGCCAGCAGCTTAACTAGCGGGAGTAACTACGAGCAGTACTTC. Protein product: CASSLTSGSNYEQYF.

This clonotype has more than one count but fewer than ten. This chain joins TRBV6-1 and TRBJ2-1; 10 nucleotides align to TRBD1. Trimming removed 6 bases from V and 2 bases from J; junction bases left unmatched: 4. This CDR3 has 15 residues. CDR1 and CDR2 from the germline V gene are MNHNS and SASEGT. The CDR3 here is CASRLTGGAYNEQFF. In DNA form, the CDR3 reads TGTGCCAGCAGACTGACAGGGGGCGCCTACAATGAGCAGTTCTTC.

V gene TRBV7-2 combines with J gene TRBJ1-3; 7 bases are shared with TRBD1. Trimming at V came to 6 bases and at J to 0 bases, leaving 5 bases not matched to a gene. The CDR3 covers 15 residues. CDR1 and CDR2 from the germline V gene are SGHTA and FQGNSA. CDR3 residues: CASRPDRDSGNTIYF. Written as DNA, the CDR3 is TGTGCCAGCAGGCCCGACAGGGACTCTGGAAACACCATATATTTT. The full variable domain, rest sourced from reference TRBV7-2 and TRBJ1-3, is GAGVSQSPSNKVTEKGKDVELRCDPISGHTALYWYRQSLGQGLEFLIYFQGNSAPDKSGLPSDRFSAERTGGSVSTLTIQRTQQEDSAVYLCASRPDRDSGNTIYFGEGSWLTVV.

This clonotype was recorded at least ten times. The rearrangement uses TRBV27 and TRBJ2-7; 9 nucleotides line up with TRBD1. V lost 0 bases and J lost 5; bases outside the gene matches: 8. This CDR3 has 16 residues. Germline V gives CDR1 MNHEY, CDR2 SMNVEV (reference sequence). CDR3 amino acids: CASSLSSWTGVDEQYF. The CDR3, as DNA: TGTGCCAGCAGTTTATCGTCGTGGACAGGGGTTGACGAGCAGTACTTC.

This clonotype showed up just a few times. The chain has TRBV7-2 and TRBJ1-2; 9 nucleotides match TRBD1. From germline, CDR1 is SGHTA and CDR2 FQGNSA. CDR3 size: 16 residues. The junction had 12 bases not matched to a gene; V was cut back by 5 bases and J by 5 bases. The CDR3 sequence: CASSPEGRGTGYGYTF. DNA for the CDR3: TGTGCCAGCAGCCCCGAAGGTCGCGGGACAGGGTATGGCTACACCTTC. Combining the CDR3 with reference TRBV7-2 and TRBJ1-2 gives the whole variable domain GAGVSQSPSNKVTEKGKDVELRCDPISGHTALYWYRQSLGQGLEFLIYFQGNSAPDKSGLPSDRFSAERTGGSVSTLTIQRTQQEDSAVYLCASSPEGRGTGYGYTFGSGTRLTVV.

This clonotype was seen a few times. The chain joins TRBV12-3 or TRBV12-4 to TRBJ2-2; a weak D match, TRBD2 (5 bases). Trimming removed 6 bases at V and 5 bases at J, with 19 bases between. The CDR3 is 16 amino acids. CDR3 sequence: CASRRTGDGETGELFF. As DNA, the CDR3 is TGTGCCAGCAGAAGGACTGGGGATGGGGAGACCGGGGAGCTGTTTTTT.

This clonotype came up many times. The chain uses TRBV5-1 and TRBJ2-7; 10 bases line up with TRBD1. The CDR3 sequence is 13 residues long. Germline assignment: CDR1 SGHRS and CDR2 YFSETQ. The trim removed 6 bases at V and 4 bases at J, leaving 4 bases unmatched. DNA for the CDR3: TGCGCCAGCACACCGGGACAGGGGTACGAGCAGTACTTC. It translates to CASTPGQGYEQYF.

This chain connects TRBV3-1 to TRBJ1-1; TRBD1 might be the D (5 bases). The CDR3 length is 13 residues. V gave up 4 bases and J gave up 2 bases, with 8 bases separating them. Germline CDR1 reads LGHDT; CDR2 reads YNNKEL (reference sequence). The CDR3 loop reads CASSPDINTEAFF. The CDR3 DNA reads as TGTGCCAGCAGCCCGGACATAAACACTGAAGCTTTCTTT. Full variable domain (missing parts from reference TRBV3-1 and TRBJ1-1): DTAVSQTPKYLVTQMGNDKSIKCEQNLGHDTMYWYKQDSKKFLKIMFSYNNKELIINETVPNRFSPKSPDKAHLNLHINSLELGDSAVYFCASSPDINTEAFFGQGTRLTVV.

This clonotype has just a few counts. CDR3 bases: TGTGCCAGCAGCCCCCAGGGCGGGAGGGCCTTCGTAGAGACCCAGTACTTC. Its protein is CASSPQGGRAFVETQYF. This chain connects TRBV7-8 to TRBJ2-5, with 9 bases that match TRBD2. The CDR3 consists of 17 residues. Germline V gives CDR1 SGHVS, CDR2 FQNEAQ. The V segment lost 5 bases and the J segment 4 bases; nucleotides outside the gene matches: 14.

A few counts support this clonotype. The J gene is TRBJ1-2, the V gene TRBV7-2; D is undetermined. From germline, CDR1 is SGHTA and CDR2 FQGNSA. This CDR3 region has 12 residues. V was trimmed by 4 bases and J by 6 bases, leaving 9 bases between them. The CDR3 protein is CASSSLYDGYTF. As DNA, the CDR3 is TGTGCCAGCAGCTCCCTTTACGATGGCTACACCTTC. Based on the CDR3 plus reference TRBV7-2 and TRBJ1-2, the full variable domain is GAGVSQSPSNKVTEKGKDVELRCDPISGHTALYWYRQSLGQGLEFLIYFQGNSAPDKSGLPSDRFSAERTGGSVSTLTIQRTQQEDSAVYLCASSSLYDGYTFGSGTRLTVV.

The chain links TRBV20-1 to TRBJ2-3; TRBD2 agrees at 7 bases. Germline V lookup: CDR1 DFQATT, CDR2 SNEGSKA (reference sequence). V lost 6 bases, J lost 5 bases, and 14 bases stayed unmatched. The CDR3 totals 15 residues. Here the CDR3 reads CSAHRHSGEKDTQYF. The CDR3 DNA reads as TGCAGTGCCCACCGACACAGCGGGGAAAAAGATACGCAGTATTTT.

This clonotype has just a few counts. This chain connects TRBV18 to TRBJ1-2; maybe TRBD1 (5 bases). Germline V gives CDR1 KGHSH, CDR2 LQKENI. This CDR3 has 14 residues. Trimming left V 0 bases short and J 8 bases short, with 13 bases between. The CDR3 DNA reads as TGTGCCAGCTCACCACCGTGGGACGGCGGCGGCTACACCTTC. Translated, it gives CASSPPWDGGGYTF. Variable domain in full (rest from reference TRBV18 and TRBJ1-2): NAGVMQNPRHLVRRRGQEARLRCSPMKGHSHVYWYRQLPEEGLKFMVYLQKENIIDESGMPKERFSAEFPKEGPSILRIQQVVRGDSAAYFCASSPPWDGGGYTFGSGTRLTVV.

This chain uses TRBV10-3 with TRBJ1-3; no clear D. The CDR3 runs 15 residues. Germline CDR1 reads ENHRY; CDR2 reads SYGVKD. Trimming removed 6 bases from V and 7 bases from J, with 19 bases in between. CDR3 nucleotides: TGTGCCATCAGGGGAGATCGAGAGGTCGGGAACACCATATATTTT. Encoded protein: CAIRGDREVGNTIYF.

The chain joins TRBV29-1 to TRBJ1-5; the match to TRBD1 covers 7 bases. V trimming: 6 bases; J trimming: 2 bases; junction bases outside the gene matches: 4. The CDR3 is 13 residues long. CDR1 is SQVTM and CDR2 is ANQGSEA in the germline V gene. The CDR3 reads CSVLDRGNQPQHF. The CDR3 DNA reads TGCAGCGTCCTTGACAGGGGCAATCAGCCCCAGCATTTT.

The chain joins TRBV20-1 to TRBJ2-4; 8 bases agree with TRBD2. J lost 8 bases, V lost 1 base, and 10 bases had no gene match. Germline-derived CDR1 and CDR2 are DFQATT and SNEGSKA (reference sequence). There are 15 residues in the CDR3. In DNA, the CDR3 is TGCAGTGCTAGAGTTTCCTTAGCGGGGTCTCACATTCAGTACTTC. It encodes CSARVSLAGSHIQYF.

This chain joins TRBV20-1 and TRBJ2-3, with 10 bases aligning to TRBD2. The CDR3 has 18 residues. V was clipped by 5 bases and J by 3 bases; unmatched bases: 17. The germline V gene has CDR1 DFQATT and CDR2 SNEGSKA (reference sequence). The CDR3 nucleotides read TGCAGTGCTCTGGGCCCTAGCGGGAGTCGTTATGGGACAGATACGCAGTATTTT. Translation: CSALGPSGSRYGTDTQYF.

The V and J genes are TRBV6-5 and TRBJ1-6, with 9 bases fitting TRBD1. The CDR3 loop spans 15 amino acids. CDR1 and CDR2 (germline): MNHEY, SVGAGI. Trimming removed 0 bases from V and 9 bases from J; junction bases left unmatched: 3. The CDR3 bases are TGTGCCAGCAGTTACTCAAGACAGGGGGGTTCACCCCTCCACTTT. It is translated as CASSYSRQGGSPLHF.

This clonotype showed up just a few times. The chain combines TRBV6-2 or TRBV6-3 with TRBJ2-7; unclear D gene. V was clipped by 3 bases and J by 3 bases, with 9 bases between them. CDR1 MNHEY and CDR2 SVGEGT come from the germline V gene. The CDR3 is 13 amino acids. The CDR3 reads CASSYGSIYEQYF. The DNA of the CDR3 is TGTGCCAGCAGTTATGGCTCCATCTACGAGCAGTACTTC.

This clonotype was observed many times. The V gene is TRBV5-1, the J gene TRBJ1-6, with unresolved D. This CDR3 is built from 16 residues. The germline V gene encodes CDR1 SGHRS and CDR2 YFSETQ. V was clipped by 4 bases and J by 3 bases, with 14 bases between them. As DNA, the CDR3 is TGCGCCAGCAGCCCACGGACGGGTGTCTATAATTCACCCCTCCACTTT. The encoded protein is CASSPRTGVYNSPLHF.

The gene calls are TRBV21-1 and TRBJ1-4; the table gives TRBD1 as D, unverified against the DNA. TRBV21-1 is a recognized pseudogene. The CDR3 is 15 amino acids. The CDR3 DNA reads as TGTGCCAGCGGCCTTGGGACAGGGCGATGGGAAAAACTGTTTTTT. Its protein product is CASGLGTGRWEKLFF.

This clonotype was found once. This chain connects TRBV5-3 to TRBJ2-7, with D uncertain. TRBV5-3 falls under the ORF class, with uncertain function. Trimming removed 9 bases from V and 2 bases from J, with 15 bases in between. The CDR3 contains 13 residues. CDR3 in amino acids: CAIGRGLTYEQYF. CDR3 coding DNA: TGTGCCATCGGCCGCGGCCTCACCTACGAGCAGTACTTC.

This rearrangement joins TRBV5-1 to TRBJ2-7, with 8 bases lining up with TRBD1. The germline V gene has CDR1 SGHRS and CDR2 YFSETQ. V was pared by 9 bases and J by 5 bases, with 7 bases of the junction left unmatched. This CDR3 has 12 amino acids. CDR3 loop: CANRTGYNEQYF. CDR3 nucleotides: TGCGCCAACCGGACAGGGTATAACGAGCAGTACTTC.

This chain connects TRBV5-1 to TRBJ2-7; D gene ambiguous. CDR3 size: 15 residues. Germline V lookup: CDR1 SGHRS, CDR2 YFSETQ. The germline V and J ends were trimmed by 4 bases and 6 bases, with 20 bases remaining between them. The CDR3 DNA follows: TGCGCCAGCAGCCACCTGGACCCAAGGGAAGGCGAGCAGTACTTC. Translating gives CASSHLDPREGEQYF.

This clonotype showed up just a few times. The chain carries TRBV4-2 and TRBJ2-7, with a weak D call TRBD2 (6 bases). This CDR3 is 15 amino acids long. CDR1 LGHNA and CDR2 YNFKEQ come from the germline V gene. Trimming cost V 0 bases and J 4 bases, with 13 bases left between them. The CDR3 protein is CASSQDRVGGYEQYF. The DNA of the CDR3 is TGTGCCAGCAGCCAAGATCGGGTCGGGGGATACGAGCAGTACTTC.

There are a few counts of this clonotype. The genes are TRBV12-3 or TRBV12-4 and TRBJ1-2; no clear D gene. This CDR3 contains 14 residues. Trimming shortened V by 3 bases and J by 5 bases, and 13 bases separated the two germline ends. The CDR3 protein is CASSFARQAYGYTF. The CDR3 DNA is TGTGCCAGCAGTTTCGCGCGGCAAGCTTATGGCTACACCTTC.